A single sample gave rise to the 18 T cell receptor beta chains below, sequenced in a study of blood T cells in healthy people across ages. A J-beta primer mix and a sample-barcoded 5' primer were used in a second PCR of roughly 7 to 12 cycles. Via MiXCR, TCRdb re-called the 5' RACE reads, giving one row per CDR3 protein. This sample has under 850,000 distinct CDR3 sequences, with roughly 40% found just once. Input material: blood. These receptor sequences come from a man in his late teens or twenties in good health.

This clonotype has only a few counts. The V call is TRBV29-1, the J call TRBJ2-5; tentative D call: TRBD1 (6 bases). The germline CDR1 and CDR2 sequences are SQVTM and ANQGSEA. This CDR3 is 14 amino acids long. V was pared by 7 bases and J by 1 base, with 16 bases between. CDR3 loop: CSAQQGTSQETQYF. The CDR3 DNA reads as TGCAGCGCCCAACAGGGAACTAGCCAAGAGACCCAGTACTTC.

The chain couples TRBV24-1 to TRBJ1-2; D is perhaps TRBD1 (5 bases). Germline lookup yields CDR1 KGHDR and CDR2 SFDVKD. The germline V and J ends were trimmed by 2 bases and 4 bases, with 10 bases remaining between them. CDR3 size: 14 residues. The CDR3 nucleotides read TGTGCCACCAGTGATTCGGGACTGGCCTATGGCTACACCTTC. Translated, it gives CATSDSGLAYGYTF.

Turning to this clonotype: The junction differs from germline at one of its ends, possibly a read error. The chain links TRBV12-3 or TRBV12-4 to TRBJ2-1; possibly TRBD1 or TRBD2 for D (6 bases each). The CDR3 loop spans 13 amino acids. CDR3 residues: CACSLGGVDEQFF. The CDR3 DNA reads as TGTGCCTGCAGTCTCGGGGGCGTCGATGAGCAGTTCTTC.

V and J are TRBV20-1 and TRBJ1-1, with D hard to call. V was trimmed by 5 bases and J by 1 base, leaving 8 bases between them. The germline V gene has CDR1 DFQATT and CDR2 SNEGSKA (reference sequence). CDR3 length equals 12 residues. The CDR3 sequence: CSAGRQNTEAFF. CDR3 coding DNA: TGCAGTGCTGGCAGGCAGAACACTGAAGCTTTCTTT.

This clonotype was found a few times. The V call is TRBV7-9, the J call TRBJ2-1; D ambiguous. Looked up from germline, CDR1 is SEHNR and CDR2 is FQNEAQ (reference sequence). The CDR3 extends over 13 amino acids. V shed 8 bases and J shed 6 bases, with 14 bases lying between them. CDR3 sequence reads: CASYRGDINEQFF. CDR3 nucleotides: TGTGCCAGCTATCGAGGAGACATCAATGAGCAGTTCTTC.

This clonotype was found many times. The V call is TRBV20-1, the J call TRBJ2-1; D is ambiguous. This CDR3 has 11 residues. V lost 5 bases and J lost 8, with 10 bases in between. In germline, CDR1 is DFQATT, CDR2 SNEGSKA (reference sequence). The CDR3 sequence: CSAPSGDEQFF. CDR3 coding DNA: TGCAGTGCTCCGTCTGGGGATGAGCAGTTCTTC.

V and J are TRBV5-6 and TRBJ1-1; D is unclear. From germline, CDR1 is SGHDT and CDR2 YYEEEE. CDR3 size: 12 residues. V shed 3 bases and J shed 7 bases, with 10 bases lying between them. In DNA, the CDR3 is TGTGCCAGCAGCTACCTTGACCGTGAAGCTTTCTTT. Its protein product is CASSYLDREAFF.

Details on this clonotype: A much larger clone differs from this one at a single base, so this may be a read error. CDR3 sequence reads: CASQGETQYF. The DNA for the CDR3 is TGTGCCAGCCAAGGAGAGACCCAGTACTTC. The genes are TRBV6-1 and TRBJ2-7; D remains unclear. The closer fit of TRBJ2-5 to the DNA end suggests the J call may be wrong. CDR3 length equals 10 residues. Germline V lookup: CDR1 MNHNS, CDR2 SASEGT.

The DNA for the CDR3 is TGCGCCAGCAACTTCCCTACGGGGGGTGGCGAGACCCAGTACTTC. It is translated as CASNFPTGGGETQYF. This chain connects TRBV5-1 to TRBJ2-5, with 7 bases matching TRBD2. Germline CDR1 is SGHRS and CDR2 is YFSETQ. The CDR3 has 15 amino acids. Trimming took 6 bases from V and 5 from J; bases not matched to a gene: 13.

The chain uses TRBV20-1 and TRBJ1-2, with D unresolved. Germline lookup yields CDR1 DFQATT and CDR2 SNEGSKA (reference sequence). The CDR3 covers 13 residues. Trimming stripped 2 bases from V and 5 bases from J, with 12 bases between. CDR3 in DNA: TGCAGTGCTAGACCAACTTACTTATATGGCTACACCTTC. Protein: CSARPTYLYGYTF.

Many counts were recorded for this clonotype. The chain uses TRBV7-2 and TRBJ2-1, with 7 bases fitting TRBD2. Germline V CDR1 and CDR2: SGHTA, FQGNSA. The V and J ends lost 1 base and 7 bases, in that order; junction bases with no gene match: 4. This CDR3 is 14 amino acids long. The CDR3 DNA is TGTGCCAGCAGCTTAGACAGTAGCGGGAATGAGCAGTTCTTC. It codes for CASSLDSSGNEQFF. Full variable domain (rest looked up from reference TRBV7-2 and TRBJ2-1): GAGVSQSPSNKVTEKGKDVELRCDPISGHTALYWYRQSLGQGLEFLIYFQGNSAPDKSGLPSDRFSAERTGGSVSTLTIQRTQQEDSAVYLCASSLDSSGNEQFFGPGTRLTVL.

In this sample, this clonotype turned up a few times. The J gene is TRBJ1-2, the V gene TRBV6-5; unclear D gene. V shed 4 bases and J shed 4 bases, with 13 bases lying between them. Looked up from germline, CDR1 is MNHEY and CDR2 is SVGAGI. The CDR3 totals 14 residues. This CDR3 is CASSSPHWPYGYTF. The CDR3 DNA follows: TGTGCCAGCAGTTCCCCCCACTGGCCCTATGGCTACACCTTC.

This clonotype was recorded a few times. The V gene is TRBV12-3 or TRBV12-4, the J gene TRBJ2-7; possibly TRBD1 or TRBD2 for D (5 bases each). Trimming removed 5 bases at V and 2 bases at J, with 13 bases between. This CDR3 is built from 14 residues. CDR3 nucleotide sequence: TGTGCCAGCAGTCCAATTCTGGGGGCCTACGAGCAGTACTTC. Amino acid sequence: CASSPILGAYEQYF.

The chain carries TRBV7-8 and TRBJ2-3, with D perhaps TRBD1 (6 bases). The V gene lost 2 bases and the J gene lost 2 bases, with 11 bases spanning the gap. The CDR3 runs 15 residues. CDR1 and CDR2 (germline): SGHVS, FQNEAQ. This CDR3 reads CASSLNRVPTDTQYF. The DNA of the CDR3 is TGTGCCAGCAGCTTAAACAGGGTACCCACAGATACGCAGTATTTT. The variable domain in full, with the rest retrieved from reference TRBV7-8 and TRBJ2-3, is GAGVSQSPRYKVAKRGQDVALRCDPISGHVSLFWYQQALGQGPEFLTYFQNEAQLDKSGLPSDRFFAERPEGSVSTLKIQRTQQEDSAVYLCASSLNRVPTDTQYFGPGTRLTVL.

V usage is TRBV20-1 and J usage is TRBJ1-6; D call uncertain. Trimming shortened V by 3 bases and J by 9 bases, and 6 bases separated the two germline ends. The CDR3 has 11 residues. The germline V gene has CDR1 DFQATT and CDR2 SNEGSKA (reference sequence). The CDR3 bases are TGCAGTGCTAGTGGTATTTCACCCCTCCACTTT. Amino acids: CSASGISPLHF.

About this clonotype: A much larger clonotype is one base distant, so this may be a read error. This chain links TRBV5-5 with TRBJ2-3; 9 bases map to TRBD2. From germline, CDR1 is SGHKS and CDR2 YYEKEE (reference sequence). CDR3 length equals 14 residues. V lost 4 bases to trimming and J lost 1 base; unmatched junction nucleotides: 1. CDR3 bases: TGTGCCAGCAGCAAGCGGGGGGGCACAGATACGCAGTATTTT. It encodes CASSKRGGTDTQYF.

This chain links TRBV29-1 with TRBJ1-1; TRBD1 agrees at 9 bases. V was pared by 6 bases and J by 8 bases, with 13 bases of the junction left unmatched. Germline V gene sequence: CDR1 SQVTM, CDR2 ANQGSEA. CDR3 length: 14 residues. The chain's CDR3 is CSVAGTGHDQEAFF. Written as DNA, the CDR3 is TGCAGCGTAGCCGGGACAGGGCATGACCAGGAAGCTTTCTTT.

This sequence joins TRBV14 and TRBJ1-4; D is possibly TRBD1 (5 bases). Per the germline V gene, CDR1 is SGHDN and CDR2 is FVKESK. The CDR3 length is 14 residues. V dropped 0 bases and J dropped 14 bases, with 16 bases sitting between them. In DNA form, the CDR3 reads TGTGCCAGCAGCCAAGATTGGCCAGGGTCTGTGCTGTTTTTT. Translated: CASSQDWPGSVLFF.